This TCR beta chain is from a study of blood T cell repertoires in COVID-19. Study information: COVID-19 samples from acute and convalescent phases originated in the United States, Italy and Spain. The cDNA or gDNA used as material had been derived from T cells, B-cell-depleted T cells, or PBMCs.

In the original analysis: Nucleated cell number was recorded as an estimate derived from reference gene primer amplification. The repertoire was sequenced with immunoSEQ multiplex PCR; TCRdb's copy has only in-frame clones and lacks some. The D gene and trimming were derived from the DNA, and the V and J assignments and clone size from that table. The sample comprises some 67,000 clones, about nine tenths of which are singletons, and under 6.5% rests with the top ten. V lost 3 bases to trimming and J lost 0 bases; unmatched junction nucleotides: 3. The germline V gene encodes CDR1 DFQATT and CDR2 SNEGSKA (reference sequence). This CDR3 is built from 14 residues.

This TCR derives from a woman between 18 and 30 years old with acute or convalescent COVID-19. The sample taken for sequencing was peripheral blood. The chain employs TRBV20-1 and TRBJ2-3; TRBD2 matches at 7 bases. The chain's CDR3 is CSASKRGSTDTQYF. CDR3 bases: TGCAGTGCTAGTAAGCGGGGAAGCACAGATACGCAGTATTTT.